This entry lists 25 T cell receptor beta chains sequenced from one sample in a study of technical replicates of blood from several donors. The data were produced by immunoSEQ multiplex PCR, yet TCRdb's version contains in-frame clones alone and is incomplete. This repertoire shows under 100,000 clones, approximately 86% found once; its top ten account for 4.8%. Sequencing input: PBMCs. The receptors were sampled from a human donor in good health. Some clones in this sample may be carry-over from other donors' samples.

The V and J genes are TRBV7-6 and TRBJ2-3, with 12 nucleotides matching TRBD2. The CDR3 runs to 14 residues. Trimming cost V 1 base and J 15 bases; bases outside gene matches: 8. In germline, CDR1 is SGHVS, CDR2 FNYEAQ. As DNA, the CDR3 is TGTGCCAGCAGCTTAGATCTAGCGGGAGGGCCCGGTTATTTT. Residues: CASSLDLAGGPGYF.

The rearrangement uses TRBV5-6 and TRBJ2-5; 8 bases are a match to TRBD1. Germline V gene lookup returns CDR1 SGHDT and CDR2 YYEEEE. The junction had 10 bases not matched to a gene; V was cut back by 1 base and J by 5 bases. The length of the CDR3 is 16 residues. The CDR3 region is CASSLRAGGAGETQYF. The CDR3 DNA is TGTGCCAGCAGCTTGCGAGCAGGGGGCGCGGGGGAGACCCAGTACTTC.

The gene calls are TRBV2 and TRBJ1-5; 7 nucleotides match TRBD1. V shed 1 base, J shed 1 base, and the junction held 10 bases outside the gene matches. CDR3 length: 18 residues. The germline CDR1 and CDR2 sequences are SNHLY and FYNNEI. The DNA of the CDR3 is TGTGCCAGCAGTGAAGGACAGGGAAGGGGGCCAAGCAATCAGCCCCAGCATTTT. Its translation is CASSEGQGRGPSNQPQHF.

This chain uses TRBV27 with TRBJ1-2; 7 positions match TRBD1. The V and J ends lost 4 bases and 4 bases, in that order; junction bases with no gene match: 3. The CDR3 loop spans 13 amino acids. Looked up from germline, CDR1 is MNHEY and CDR2 is SMNVEV (reference sequence). CDR3 bases: TGTGCCAGCAGTTACGGACAGGCCTATGGCTACACCTTC. It is translated as CASSYGQAYGYTF.

This clone has just a few counts. J is TRBJ1-6 and V is TRBV4-2, with TRBD1 matching over 9 bases. The CDR3 runs to 14 residues. Germline-derived CDR1 and CDR2 are LGHNA and YNFKEQ. Trimming removed 8 bases from V and 4 bases from J; junction bases left unmatched: 3. CDR3 in amino acids: CASWGQGYNSPLHF. The CDR3 nucleotides read TGTGCCAGCTGGGGACAGGGATATAATTCACCCCTCCACTTT.

The genes are TRBV7-9 and TRBJ2-7, with 13 bases fitting TRBD2. In germline, CDR1 is SEHNR, CDR2 FQNEAQ (reference sequence). Trimming cost V 4 bases and J 9 bases; bases outside gene matches: 9. This CDR3 has 15 residues. CDR3 DNA: TGTGCCAGCAGCTCAACAGGACTAGCGGGAGAGGGGCAGTACTTC. Its protein is CASSSTGLAGEGQYF.

The chain carries TRBV18 and TRBJ1-3; TRBD1 agrees at 7 bases. Germline trimming cut 3 bases from V and 6 bases from J; bases unmatched to any gene: 8. The CDR3 is 15 residues long. CDR1 is KGHSH, CDR2 LQKENI, per germline. CDR3 protein: CASSPQGGGENTIYF. In DNA form, the CDR3 reads TGTGCCAGCTCACCCCAGGGGGGTGGTGAAAACACCATATATTTT.

V usage is TRBV30 and J usage is TRBJ2-4, with D possibly matching TRBD1 (6 bases). This CDR3 is 14 amino acids long. Germline CDR1 reads GTSNPN; CDR2 reads SVGIG (reference sequence). Trimming cost V 5 bases and J 8 bases, with 19 bases left between them. The CDR3 nucleotides are TGTGCCTGGGGGGGTCCCGGGACACGAGACATTCAGTACTTC. It translates to CAWGGPGTRDIQYF. The complete variable domain, with remaining parts taken from reference TRBV30 and TRBJ2-4, reads SQTIHQWPATLVQPVGSPLSLECTVEGTSNPNLYWYRQAAGRGLQLLFYSVGIGQISSEVPQNLSASRPQDRQFILSSKKLLLSDSGFYLCAWGGPGTRDIQYFGAGTRLSVL.

V is TRBV4-3 and J is TRBJ2-1; 7 bases are shared with TRBD2. Germline values: CDR1 LGHNA, CDR2 YSLEER. The CDR3 sequence is 15 residues long. After removal of 0 bases from V and 7 bases from J, the junction contained 6 bases not matched to a gene. CDR3 loop: CASSQDREAQNEQFF. In nucleotides, the CDR3 is TGCGCCAGCAGCCAAGATCGGGAGGCCCAGAATGAGCAGTTCTTC.

The chain recombines TRBV6-6 with TRBJ1-6; maybe TRBD1 (5 bases). From germline, CDR1 is MNHNY and CDR2 SVGAGI (reference sequence). The V and J ends lost 2 bases and 8 bases respectively, with 16 bases between them. CDR3 length equals 16 residues. CDR3: CASSYRTRPWDSPLHF. CDR3 DNA: TGTGCCAGCAGTTACAGGACAAGGCCCTGGGATTCACCCCTCCACTTT.

The rearrangement links TRBV18 to TRBJ2-5; D call uncertain. CDR3 size: 13 residues. Between the trimmed V and J ends, which lost 2 bases and 5 bases, there was a span of 9 bases. From germline, CDR1 is KGHSH and CDR2 LQKENI. In nucleotides, the CDR3 is TGTGCCAGCTCACCATCCCTGGCCGAGACCCAGTACTTC. This gives the protein CASSPSLAETQYF. The full variable domain, its missing parts supplied by reference TRBV18 and TRBJ2-5, is NAGVMQNPRHLVRRRGQEARLRCSPMKGHSHVYWYRQLPEEGLKFMVYLQKENIIDESGMPKERFSAEFPKEGPSILRIQQVVRGDSAAYFCASSPSLAETQYFGPGTRLLVL.

The genes are TRBV15 and TRBJ1-4; D is perhaps TRBD1 (5 bases). The CDR3 has 16 residues. Trimming stripped 5 bases from V and 7 bases from J, with 20 bases between. Germline V gene lookup returns CDR1 LNHNV and CDR2 YYDKDF (reference sequence). The DNA for the CDR3 is TGTGCCACCAGCCGCCAGGGCAGGGTCCAAGGTGAAAAACTGTTTTTT. This encodes CATSRQGRVQGEKLFF.

This chain joins TRBV29-1 and TRBJ2-1; the D gene is possibly TRBD2 (7 bases). Germline lookup yields CDR1 SQVTM and CDR2 ANQGSEA. The V end lost 7 bases, the J end lost 7 bases, and 29 bases lay between the germline ends. The CDR3 extends over 17 amino acids. CDR3 coding DNA: TGCAGCGCGGGGGCCTTGGGGCCCGGGGGGCCATCGAATGAGCAGTTCTTC. As protein: CSAGALGPGGPSNEQFF.

This chain connects TRBV9 to TRBJ2-1, with 14 nucleotides matching TRBD2. The CDR3 loop spans 19 amino acids. With V trimmed by 3 bases and J by 0 bases, 8 bases remained unmatched. CDR1 is SGDLS and CDR2 is YYNGEE in the germline V gene. The CDR3 is CASSGTSGGTKSSYNEQFF. The CDR3 DNA is TGTGCCAGCAGCGGGACTAGCGGGGGGACCAAGAGCTCCTACAATGAGCAGTTCTTC.

V is TRBV9 and J is TRBJ2-2; 7 bases line up with TRBD2. Germline-derived CDR1 and CDR2 are SGDLS and YYNGEE. Trimming removed 3 bases from V and 0 bases from J; junction bases left unmatched: 11. CDR3 size: 18 residues. This CDR3 is CASSALPGGLANTGELFF. The CDR3 DNA is TGTGCCAGCAGCGCACTACCCGGAGGACTAGCGAACACCGGGGAGCTGTTTTTT.

The chain links TRBV30 to TRBJ2-7, with TRBD2 identical over 10 bases. V trimming: 2 bases; J trimming: 1 base; junction bases outside the gene matches: 5. The CDR3 runs 15 residues. The germline V gene encodes CDR1 GTSNPN and CDR2 SVGIG (reference sequence). The CDR3 DNA is TGTGCCTGGAGTCCTGGACTAGCGGTTTCCTACGAGCAGTACTTC. It is translated as CAWSPGLAVSYEQYF.

This rearrangement joins TRBV5-8 to TRBJ1-5, with D perhaps TRBD1 (6 bases). V lost 2 bases and J 0 bases, leaving 9 bases between the germline ends. There are 15 residues in the CDR3. CDR1 and CDR2 (germline): SGHTS, YDEGEE. CDR3 region: CASSFTGISNQPQHF. CDR3 coding DNA: TGTGCCAGCAGCTTTACAGGGATTAGCAATCAGCCCCAGCATTTT.

The CDR3 spells CASNVAGAYEQYF. CDR3 DNA sequence: TGTGCCAGCAATGTAGCGGGAGCCTACGAGCAGTACTTC. The rearrangement joins TRBV6-5 to TRBJ2-7, with 9 bases identical to TRBD2. CDR3 length: 13 residues. Germline V gives CDR1 MNHEY, CDR2 SVGAGI. V lost 7 bases, J lost 2 bases, and 3 bases stayed unmatched.

This clone showed up just once. The chain couples TRBV30 to TRBJ2-3, with D tentatively TRBD1 (5 bases). The germline V gene has CDR1 GTSNPN and CDR2 SVGIG (reference sequence). CDR3 size: 14 residues. V was pared by 0 bases and J by 0 bases, with 7 bases between. CDR3 sequence reads: CAWSVSGSTDTQYF. The CDR3 DNA is TGTGCCTGGAGTGTTTCAGGGAGCACAGATACGCAGTATTTT.

The rearrangement joins TRBV27 to TRBJ2-7; D might be TRBD1 (6 bases). Looked up from germline, CDR1 is MNHEY and CDR2 is SMNVEV (reference sequence). The CDR3 length is 15 residues. Trimming removed 3 bases at V and 7 bases at J, with 19 bases between. Written as DNA, the CDR3 is TGTGCCAGCAGTTTGCATACAGGGCTAGTTAGGGAGCAGTACTTC. Protein sequence: CASSLHTGLVREQYF.

The CDR3 loop is CASSLGTEAQPQHF. For the CDR3, the DNA is TGCGCCAGCAGCTTGGGGACAGAAGCTCAGCCCCAGCATTTT. The chain couples TRBV5-1 to TRBJ1-5, with D possibly matching TRBD1 (6 bases). Germline assignment: CDR1 SGHRS and CDR2 YFSETQ. The CDR3 runs to 14 residues. Trimming removed 0 bases at V and 6 bases at J, with 10 bases between.

This clone was recorded a few times. The J gene is TRBJ1-5, the V gene TRBV7-2, with a possible D match to TRBD1 (5 bases). The CDR3 spans 12 residues. The germline V gene has CDR1 SGHTA and CDR2 FQGNSA. The germline V and J ends were trimmed by 4 bases and 8 bases, with 9 bases remaining between them. Written as DNA, the CDR3 is TGTGCCAGCAGCTCGGACAACAAGCCCCAGCATTTT. This sequence encodes CASSSDNKPQHF.

The chain employs TRBV30 and TRBJ2-5; 8 nucleotides match TRBD2. CDR1 and CDR2 from the germline V gene are GTSNPN and SVGIG (reference sequence). The trim removed 4 bases at V and 7 bases at J, leaving 11 bases unmatched. The CDR3 extends over 14 amino acids. CDR3 residues: CAWKLAGQVLTQYF. Here the CDR3 DNA reads TGTGCCTGGAAATTAGCGGGGCAAGTTTTGACCCAGTACTTC.

The chain is built from TRBV4-2 and TRBJ2-7; 13 bases fit TRBD2. The CDR3 has 16 amino acids. V was pared by 1 base and J by 7 bases, with 7 bases of the junction left unmatched. Germline CDR1 and CDR2: LGHNA and YNFKEQ. The CDR3 DNA reads as TGTGCCAGCAGCCAAGGACTAGCGGGAGGCCAGATAGAGCAGTACTTC. Translation gives CASSQGLAGGQIEQYF.

The chain links TRBV5-1 to TRBJ2-5; TRBD2 agrees at 9 bases. The germline V gene encodes CDR1 SGHRS and CDR2 YFSETQ. The CDR3 runs 14 residues. V shed 1 base, J shed 3 bases, and the junction held 1 base outside the gene matches. In DNA form, the CDR3 reads TGCGCCAGCAGCTTGCCTAGCGGGAAAGAGACCCAGTACTTC. Translating gives CASSLPSGKETQYF. Full variable domain (remainder filled in from reference TRBV5-1 and TRBJ2-5): KAGVTQTPRYLIKTRGQQVTLSCSPISGHRSVSWYQQTPGQGLQFLFEYFSETQRNKGNFPGRFSGRQFSNSRSEMNVSTLELGDSALYLCASSLPSGKETQYFGPGTRLLVL.